The entry below describes one T cell receptor (beta chain). The data were taken from a study of graft-versus-host responses after intestinal transplantation. Study-wide context: Every recipient underwent anti-thymocyte globulin induction, then tacrolimus and steroids for two to three years.

Stimulators, roughly 200,000 irradiated and violet-dye-labeled cells, were plated with roughly 200,000 CFSE-labeled responder cells. Produced via immunoSEQ multiplex PCR; TCRdb's table is partial and in-frame only. Of some 22,000 clones detected, around 54% appear once; the ten largest clones hold approximately 1%. CDR1 and CDR2 from the germline V gene are SGHRS and YFSETQ. CDR3 size: 16 residues. Trimming removed 0 bases from V and 2 bases from J; junction bases left unmatched: 7. The chain is built from TRBV5-1 and TRBJ2-5; 7 bases are shared with TRBD1. This receptor was obtained from a human patient who received an intestinal transplant. The input for sequencing was alloreactive CD4+ T cells from a mixed lymphocyte reaction culture, taken before intestinal transplant. Subset given: CFSE-low proliferating T cells sorted from roughly 6-day pre-transplant mixed lymphocyte reaction (GvH or HvG direction). The CDR3 DNA follows: TGCGCCAGCAGCTTGGGGGGGACAGCTCCACAAGAGACCCAGTACTTC. Translation: CASSLGGTAPQETQYF.